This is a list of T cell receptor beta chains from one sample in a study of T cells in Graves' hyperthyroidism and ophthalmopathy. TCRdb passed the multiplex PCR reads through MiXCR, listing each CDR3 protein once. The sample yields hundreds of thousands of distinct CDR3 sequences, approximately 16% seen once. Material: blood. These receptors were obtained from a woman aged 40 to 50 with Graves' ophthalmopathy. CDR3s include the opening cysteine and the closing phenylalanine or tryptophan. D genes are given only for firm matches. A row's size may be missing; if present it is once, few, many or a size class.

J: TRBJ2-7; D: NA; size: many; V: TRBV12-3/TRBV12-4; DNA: TGTGCCAGCAGTTTAAATTCAGGGCACGAGCAGTACTTC; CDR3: CASSLNSGHEQYF
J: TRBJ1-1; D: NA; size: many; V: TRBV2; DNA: TGTGCCAGCTTCTGGGAGGGGAACACTGAAGCTTTCTTT; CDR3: CASFWEGNTEAFF
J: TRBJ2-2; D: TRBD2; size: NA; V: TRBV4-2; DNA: TGTGCCAGCAGGCGGACTAGCGGAGGAACCGGGGAGCTGGTTTTT; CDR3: CASRRTSGGTGELVF
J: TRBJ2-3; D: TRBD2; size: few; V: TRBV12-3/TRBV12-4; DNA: TGTGCCAGCAGCTCCCCGCCGGGACTAGCGGGCGCAGATACGCAGTATTTT; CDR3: CASSSPPGLAGADTQYF
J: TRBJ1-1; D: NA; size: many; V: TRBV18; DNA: TGTGCCAGCTCACAAAATGGGGTCACTGAAGCTTTCTTT; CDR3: CASSQNGVTEAFF
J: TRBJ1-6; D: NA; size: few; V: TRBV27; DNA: TGTGCCAGCAGTTGGAGGGGGGCGCCGGGCTCACCCCTCCACTTT; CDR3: CASSWRGAPGSPLHF
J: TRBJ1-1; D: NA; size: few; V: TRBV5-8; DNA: TGTGCCAGCAGCGCACACAGGGCAATGAACACTGAAGCTTTCTTT; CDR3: CASSAHRAMNTEAFF
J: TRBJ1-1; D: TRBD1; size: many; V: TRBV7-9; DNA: TGTGCCAGCAGGGATACAGGGGCTCCCACTGAAGCTTTCTTT; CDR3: CASRDTGAPTEAFF
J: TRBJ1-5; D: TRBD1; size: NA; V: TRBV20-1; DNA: TGCAGTGCTAGAACAAAAGGTGTACGACAGGGGTTGCATCAGCCCCAGCATTTT; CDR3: CSARTKGVRQGLHQPQHF
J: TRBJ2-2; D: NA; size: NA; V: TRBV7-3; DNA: TGTGCCAGCAGCTTGGGACACACGAACACCGGGGAGCTGTTTTTT; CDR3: CASSLGHTNTGELFF
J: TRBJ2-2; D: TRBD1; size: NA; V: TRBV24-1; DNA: TGTGCCACCTCCAGGGGGACCGGGAAGCTGTTTTTT; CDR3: CATSRGTGKLFF
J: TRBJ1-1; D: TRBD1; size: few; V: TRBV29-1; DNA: TGCAGCGTTGCCCCCGGGACAGGGTCGGGGCCTGTGAACACTGAAGCTTTCTTT; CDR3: CSVAPGTGSGPVNTEAFF
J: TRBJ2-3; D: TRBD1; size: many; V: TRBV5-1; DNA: TGCGCCAGCAGCCTGGGGACAGCCACAGATACGCAGTATTTT; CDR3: CASSLGTATDTQYF
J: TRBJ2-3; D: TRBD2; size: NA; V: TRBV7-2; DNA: TGTGCCAGCAGCCTCCGGACTAGCGGGGGGACCCGGGATACGCAGTATTTT; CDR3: CASSLRTSGGTRDTQYF
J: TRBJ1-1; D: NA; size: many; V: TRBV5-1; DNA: TGCGCCAGTTCCCCCCAACCCATAGGAGAGAACACTGAAGCTTTCTTT; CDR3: CASSPQPIGENTEAFF
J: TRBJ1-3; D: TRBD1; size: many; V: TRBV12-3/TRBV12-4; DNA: TGTGCCAGCAGACCCGGGACAGGGAATCGAAACACCATATATTTT; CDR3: CASRPGTGNRNTIYF
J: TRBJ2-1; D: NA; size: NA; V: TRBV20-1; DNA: TGCAGTGCTTACCGACTGTACAATGAGCAGTTCTTC; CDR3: CSAYRLYNEQFF
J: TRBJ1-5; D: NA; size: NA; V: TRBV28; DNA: TGTGCCAGCACAGTGGGCAATCAGCCCCAGCATTTT; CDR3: CASTVGNQPQHF
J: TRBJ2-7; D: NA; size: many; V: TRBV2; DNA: TGTGCCAGCACCTCCCTCCCAGGGGACAAGCAGTACTTC; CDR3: CASTSLPGDKQYF
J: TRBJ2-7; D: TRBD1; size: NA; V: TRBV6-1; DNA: TGTGCCAGCAGTGAACAAGGGGGCTCCGAGCAGTACTTC; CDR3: CASSEQGGSEQYF
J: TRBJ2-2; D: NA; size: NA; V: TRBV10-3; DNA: TGTGCCATCAAAGGAAACACCGGGGAGCTGTTTTTT; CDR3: CAIKGNTGELFF
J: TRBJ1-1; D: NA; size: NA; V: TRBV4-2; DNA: TGTGCCAGCAGCCAAGATGAACAGGCGGGAAGCACTGAAGCTTTCTTT; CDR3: CASSQDEQAGSTEAFF
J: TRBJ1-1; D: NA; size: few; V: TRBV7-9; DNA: TGTGCCAGCAGCTTAGACAGTCAGAACACTGAAGCTTTCTTT; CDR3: CASSLDSQNTEAFF
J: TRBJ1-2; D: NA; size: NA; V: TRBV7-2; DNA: TGTGCCAGCAGCTTAGCGGGGGACGGCTATGGCTACACCTTC; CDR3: CASSLAGDGYGYTF
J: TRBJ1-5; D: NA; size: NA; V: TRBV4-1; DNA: TGCGCCAGCAGCCCGGACAGAAGGGGGTTTAATCAGCCCCAGCATTTT; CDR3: CASSPDRRGFNQPQHF
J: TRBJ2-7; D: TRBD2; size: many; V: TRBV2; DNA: TGTGCCAGCAGTGAATGGGCAGCGGGAGGGCCTTATGAGCAGTACTTC; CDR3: CASSEWAAGGPYEQYF
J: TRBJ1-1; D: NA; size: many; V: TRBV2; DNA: TGTGCCAGCGGGGGGACTACGGAAACAGCTTTCTTT; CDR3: CASGGTTETAFF
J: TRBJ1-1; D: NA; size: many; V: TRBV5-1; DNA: TGCGCCAGCAGCTTGAGTGGTCTTCTGAACACTGAAGCTTTCTTT; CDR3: CASSLSGLLNTEAFF
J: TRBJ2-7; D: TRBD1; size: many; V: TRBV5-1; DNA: TGCGCCAGCCGGCGAGGGGACAGATCCTACGAGCAGTACTTC; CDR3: CASRRGDRSYEQYF
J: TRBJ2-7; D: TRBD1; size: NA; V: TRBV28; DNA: TGTGCCAGCAGCCTTATGGGACAGGGGTTCGCCGAGCAGTACTTC; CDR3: CASSLMGQGFAEQYF
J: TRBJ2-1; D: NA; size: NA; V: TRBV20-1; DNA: TGCAGTGCCGGCCCTGGGGAGATTTCCTACAATGAGCAGTTCTTC; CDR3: CSAGPGEISYNEQFF
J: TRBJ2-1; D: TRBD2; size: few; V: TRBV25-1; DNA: TGTGCCAGCAGTGATATGGGGGGGGACAATGAGCAGTTCTTC; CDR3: CASSDMGGDNEQFF
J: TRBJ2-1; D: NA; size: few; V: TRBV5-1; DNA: TGCGCCAGCAGCCCTCAACCTCAAGCCAACTACAATGAGCAGTTCTTC; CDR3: CASSPQPQANYNEQFF
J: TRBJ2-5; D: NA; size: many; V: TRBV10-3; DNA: TGTGCCATCAGTGAAGGCTCGGTAGAGACCCAGTACTTC; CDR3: CAISEGSVETQYF
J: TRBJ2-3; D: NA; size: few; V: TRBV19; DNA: TGTGCCAGTAGTAGTGGTCTGAAAGATACGCAGTATTTT; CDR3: CASSSGLKDTQYF
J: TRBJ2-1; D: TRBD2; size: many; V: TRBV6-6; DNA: TGTGCCAGCAGTTACTCCCCCCCTAGCGGGGTTTACAATGAGCAGTTCTTC; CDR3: CASSYSPPSGVYNEQFF
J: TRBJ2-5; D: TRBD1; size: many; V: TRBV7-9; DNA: TGTGCCAGCTCCACAGGGGAAAGGGAGACCCAGTACTTC; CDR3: CASSTGERETQYF
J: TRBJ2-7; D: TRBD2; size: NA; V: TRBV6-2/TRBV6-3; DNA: TGTGCCAGCAGTTACCCGGGACTAGCAGAACCCTACGAGCAGTACTTC; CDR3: CASSYPGLAEPYEQYF
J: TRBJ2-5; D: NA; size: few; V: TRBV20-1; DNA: TGCAGTGCTAGAGTCGGACAGCAAGAGACCCAGTACTTC; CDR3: CSARVGQQETQYF
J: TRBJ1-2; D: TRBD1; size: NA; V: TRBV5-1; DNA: TGCGCCAGCAGCTTGGCCACAGGGGTCGATGGCTACACCTTC; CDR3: CASSLATGVDGYTF
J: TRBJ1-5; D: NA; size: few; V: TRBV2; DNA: TGTGCCAGCAGTGCCTTGTATTCACCCCAGCATTTT; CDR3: CASSALYSPQHF
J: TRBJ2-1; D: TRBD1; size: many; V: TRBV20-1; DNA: TGCAGTGCTTCCCCCGGCCGACAGGGACGGGAGCAGTTCTTC; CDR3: CSASPGRQGREQFF
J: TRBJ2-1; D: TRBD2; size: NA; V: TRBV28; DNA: TGTGCCAGCAACTCACCAAGGACTAGCCGACAGAGGGGTGAGCAGTTCTTC; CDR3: CASNSPRTSRQRGEQFF
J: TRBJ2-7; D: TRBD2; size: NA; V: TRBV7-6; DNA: TGTGCCAGCAGCACCTTTGGGACTAGCGGGAGTAGCGAGCAGTACTTC; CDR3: CASSTFGTSGSSEQYF
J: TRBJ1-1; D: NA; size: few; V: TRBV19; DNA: TGTGCCAGTAGTTCAGGACAGACCATGAACACTGAAGCTTTCTTT; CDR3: CASSSGQTMNTEAFF
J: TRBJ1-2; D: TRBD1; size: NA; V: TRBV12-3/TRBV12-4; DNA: TGTGCCAGCAGTTTCCAAGGGGGCTCACCCTATGGCTACACCTTC; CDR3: CASSFQGGSPYGYTF
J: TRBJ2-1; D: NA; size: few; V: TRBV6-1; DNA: TGTGCCAGCAAACATAGAGGAGGGTCCTACAATGAGCAGTTCTTC; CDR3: CASKHRGGSYNEQFF
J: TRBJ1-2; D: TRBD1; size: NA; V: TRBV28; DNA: TGTGCCAGCAGTCTCCATCGGACAGGGTATGGCTACACCTTC; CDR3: CASSLHRTGYGYTF